Following are 21 T cell receptor beta chains from one sample sequenced in a study of blood T cell repertoires in COVID-19. Assay used: immunoSEQ multiplex PCR; TCRdb lists only in-frame clones, some missing. The data show some 150,000 clones, roughly 80% seen once. Sequences were obtained from peripheral blood. The receptors originated from a man aged 50 to 60 with active or convalescent COVID-19.

The V call is TRBV27, the J call TRBJ2-1; tentative D call: TRBD2 (5 bases). The CDR3 sequence is 14 residues long. Germline V CDR1 and CDR2: MNHEY, SMNVEV (reference sequence). Between the trimmed V and J ends, which lost 5 bases and 0 bases, there was a span of 8 bases. CDR3 nucleotides: TGTGCCAGCAGTCTTGCGGGCTCCTACAATGAGCAGTTCTTC. It codes for CASSLAGSYNEQFF.

V usage is TRBV6-5 and J usage is TRBJ1-4, with 7 bases matching TRBD1. The germline V gene encodes CDR1 MNHEY and CDR2 SVGAGI. The CDR3 has 14 amino acids. Trimming removed 5 bases from V and 8 bases from J; junction bases left unmatched: 8. Here the CDR3 DNA reads TGTGCCAGCAGTAACAGGGGAGTGGAAGAAAAACTGTTTTTT. This translates into CASSNRGVEEKLFF.

The chain uses TRBV21-1 and TRBJ2-5; the table's TRBD1 call for D was not verified on the DNA. TRBV21-1 is recorded as a pseudogene. This CDR3 has 16 residues. The CDR3 nucleotides read TGTGCCAGCAGCAAAACGCTTACAGTAGTCCTTGAGACCCAGTACTTC. This gives the protein CASSKTLTVVLETQYF.

The chain uses TRBV28 and TRBJ2-1, with 9 bases fitting TRBD2. The germline V gene encodes CDR1 MDHEN and CDR2 SYDVKM. The length of the CDR3 is 14 residues. Trimming cost V 5 bases and J 7 bases; bases outside gene matches: 6. CDR3 in DNA: TGTGCCAGCAGTCGGGGCGGGAGGGATAATGAGCAGTTCTTC. Protein product: CASSRGGRDNEQFF.

This chain uses TRBV30 with TRBJ2-2, with D possibly TRBD1 on 6 matching bases. Germline assignment: CDR1 GTSNPN and CDR2 SVGIG (reference sequence). This CDR3 has 14 amino acids. The V and J ends lost 3 bases and 2 bases respectively, with 10 bases between them. The CDR3 DNA sequence: TGTGCCTGGAGCCGGACAGTTAACACCGGGGAGCTGTTTTTT. The encoded protein is CAWSRTVNTGELFF. Full variable domain (remainder filled in from reference TRBV30 and TRBJ2-2): SQTIHQWPATLVQPVGSPLSLECTVEGTSNPNLYWYRQAAGRGLQLLFYSVGIGQISSEVPQNLSASRPQDRQFILSSKKLLLSDSGFYLCAWSRTVNTGELFFGEGSRLTVL.

The chain recombines TRBV6-4 with TRBJ2-3; D is undetermined. Trimming cost V 3 bases and J 4 bases, with 11 bases left between them. This CDR3 region has 14 residues. Germline V gene data show CDR1 as MRHNA and CDR2 as SNTAGT. The chain's CDR3 is CASSEMWSSDTQYF. The CDR3 coding sequence is TGTGCCAGCAGTGAAATGTGGAGCTCAGATACGCAGTATTTT.

V is TRBV28 and J is TRBJ1-3, with D hard to call. CDR3 size: 15 residues. V lost 2 bases and J lost 0, with 8 bases in between. In germline, CDR1 is MDHEN, CDR2 SYDVKM. Written as DNA, the CDR3 is TGTGCCAGCAGTTTAGTATTCAGCTCTGGAAACACCATATATTTT. This codes for CASSLVFSSGNTIYF.

This rearrangement joins TRBV19 to TRBJ2-2, with no clear D. Germline V gives CDR1 LNHDA, CDR2 SQIVND (reference sequence). This CDR3 comprises 13 residues. V was trimmed by 5 bases and J by 7 bases, leaving 11 bases between them. The CDR3 region has the DNA TGTGCCAGTAGTCTATACGGTGACGGGGAGCTGTTTTTT. This sequence encodes CASSLYGDGELFF.

This chain connects TRBV4-2 to TRBJ1-2, with 9 bases lining up with TRBD1. The CDR3 runs to 17 residues. Germline V gives CDR1 LGHNA, CDR2 YNFKEQ. Trimming at V came to 0 bases and at J to 4 bases, leaving 9 bases not matched to a gene. CDR3 in DNA: TGTGCCAGCAGCCAAGAAGGTTTGACAGGGGGAGGCTATGGCTACACCTTC. It encodes CASSQEGLTGGGYGYTF.

This clone was recorded once. The chain couples TRBV2 to TRBJ2-7; tentatively, D is TRBD1 (5 bases). This CDR3 has 14 amino acids. Trimming shortened V by 7 bases and J by 4 bases, and 17 bases separated the two germline ends. From germline, CDR1 is SNHLY and CDR2 FYNNEI. CDR3 loop: CASIPVGVRYEQYF. The CDR3 bases are TGTGCCAGCATCCCGGTAGGGGTTCGGTACGAGCAGTACTTC.

The chain is built from TRBV7-3 and TRBJ2-6; a weak D match, TRBD1 (6 bases). Germline-derived CDR1 and CDR2 are SGHTA and FQGTGA. V was shortened by 5 bases and J by 0 bases, with 11 bases between the two germline ends. This CDR3 has 16 residues. The CDR3 bases are TGTGCCAGCAGCCCTGACAGGAACTCTGGGGCCAACGTCCTGACTTTC. Translated: CASSPDRNSGANVLTF. The complete variable domain, with remaining parts taken from reference TRBV7-3 and TRBJ2-6, reads GAGVSQTPSNKVTEKGKYVELRCDPISGHTALYWYRQSLGQGPEFLIYFQGTGAADDSGLPNDRFFAVRPEGSVSTLKIQRTERGDSAVYLCASSPDRNSGANVLTFGAGSRLTVL.

The genes are TRBV24-1 and TRBJ2-3; TRBD1 matches 11 bases. Per the germline V gene, CDR1 is KGHDR and CDR2 is SFDVKD. The CDR3 spans 16 residues. V trimming: 3 bases; J trimming: 4 bases; junction bases outside the gene matches: 5. CDR3 sequence: CATSDGQGAISDTQYF. The CDR3 bases are TGTGCCACCAGTGATGGACAGGGGGCGATCTCAGATACGCAGTATTTT.

The rearrangement joins TRBV30 to TRBJ1-5, with TRBD1 identical over 12 bases. The CDR3 loop spans 15 amino acids. CDR1 and CDR2 (germline): GTSNPN, SVGIG (reference sequence). Trimming cost V 2 bases and J 8 bases; bases outside gene matches: 7. The CDR3 is CAWSWGQGAREPQHF. For the CDR3, the DNA is TGTGCCTGGAGTTGGGGACAGGGGGCCCGGGAGCCCCAGCATTTT.

This clone was observed once. This chain uses TRBV6-5 with TRBJ2-2, with 7 nucleotides matching TRBD1. CDR3 size: 13 residues. The germline gives CDR1 MNHEY, CDR2 SVGAGI. V lost 5 bases and J lost 4; bases outside the gene matches: 1. The CDR3 here is CASSRGPTGELFF. The CDR3 DNA reads as TGTGCCAGCAGTAGGGGGCCCACCGGGGAGCTGTTTTTT.

The gene calls are TRBV2 and TRBJ2-1; D is uncertain. CDR1 and CDR2 from the germline V gene are SNHLY and FYNNEI. With 6 bases removed from V and 1 base from J, the gap between germline ends came to 16 bases. The CDR3 extends over 16 amino acids. As DNA, the CDR3 is TGTGCCAGCAGATACTCGCTAGTCTTATCCTACAATGAGCAGTTCTTC. Translating it yields CASRYSLVLSYNEQFF. The variable domain in full, with the rest retrieved from reference TRBV2 and TRBJ2-1, is EPEVTQTPSHQVTQMGQEVILRCVPISNHLYFYWYRQILGQKVEFLVSFYNNEISEKSEIFDDQFSVERPDGSNFTLKIRSTKLEDSAMYFCASRYSLVLSYNEQFFGPGTRLTVL.

This chain connects TRBV24-1 to TRBJ1-1, with a weak D call TRBD1 (5 bases). V lost 2 bases, J lost 5 bases, and 8 bases lay in between. Germline-derived CDR1 and CDR2 are KGHDR and SFDVKD. This CDR3 contains 13 residues. CDR3 protein: CATSDSGYTEAFF. The CDR3 DNA follows: TGTGCCACCAGTGATTCAGGGTATACTGAAGCTTTCTTT.

CDR3 bases: TGTGCCACCACGGGGGGGAACACCGGGGAGCTGTTTTTT. Its translation: CATTGGNTGELFF. The chain is built from TRBV24-1 and TRBJ2-2; TRBD2 agrees at 7 bases. Germline assignment: CDR1 KGHDR and CDR2 SFDVKD. V shed 8 bases, J shed 1 base, and the junction held 0 bases outside the gene matches. The CDR3 totals 13 residues.

This chain connects TRBV9 to TRBJ2-2, with 11 bases that match TRBD2. The junction had 3 bases not matched to a gene; V was cut back by 0 bases and J by 5 bases. Germline CDR1 reads SGDLS; CDR2 reads YYNGEE. The CDR3 totals 16 residues. The CDR3 sequence: CASSVGRTSGTGELFF. The DNA of the CDR3 is TGTGCCAGCAGCGTAGGGAGGACTAGCGGGACCGGGGAGCTGTTTTTT. The complete variable domain, with remaining parts taken from reference TRBV9 and TRBJ2-2, reads DSGVTQTPKHLITATGQRVTLRCSPRSGDLSVYWYQQSLDQGLQFLIQYYNGEERAKGNILERFSAQQFPDLHSELNLSSLELGDSALYFCASSVGRTSGTGELFFGEGSRLTVL.

This clone was seen at least ten times. The gene calls are TRBV2 and TRBJ2-5; 8 bases map to TRBD2. V lost 8 bases, J lost 5 bases, and 1 base stayed unmatched. Germline CDR1 SNHLY, CDR2 FYNNEI. CDR3 length: 11 amino acids. CDR3 region: CASCGGETQYF. CDR3 DNA: TGTGCCAGCTGCGGGGGGGAGACCCAGTACTTC.

The chain couples TRBV27 to TRBJ1-3, with D possibly being TRBD1 (5 bases). Germline V lookup: CDR1 MNHEY, CDR2 SMNVEV (reference sequence). This CDR3 region has 13 residues. V was pared by 4 bases and J by 4 bases, with 8 bases between. In nucleotides, the CDR3 is TGTGCCAGCAGTTGGGCAGGGGGAAACACCATATATTTT. Protein product: CASSWAGGNTIYF.

This clone appeared a few times. V is TRBV28 and J is TRBJ2-1, with TRBD2 matching 8 bases. CDR3 size: 15 residues. Trimming cost V 7 bases and J 4 bases; bases outside gene matches: 9. Germline CDR1 and CDR2: MDHEN and SYDVKM. The CDR3 reads CASNSQAGDYNEQFF. The DNA of the CDR3 is TGTGCCAGCAACTCCCAAGCGGGAGATTACAATGAGCAGTTCTTC. Full variable domain (remainder filled in from reference TRBV28 and TRBJ2-1): DVKVTQSSRYLVKRTGEKVFLECVQDMDHENMFWYRQDPGLGLRLIYFSYDVKMKEKGDIPEGYSVSREKKERFSLILESASTNQTSMYLCASNSQAGDYNEQFFGPGTRLTVL.